The source of this TCR beta chain is a study of shared clonotypes between healthy human individuals. This CDR3 is built from 17 residues. Unmatched junction bases numbered 6, after V lost 2 bases and J lost 1 base. CDR1 is MGHRA and CDR2 is YSYEKL in the germline V gene. The deep-level immunoSEQ assay was used. The table came from immunoSEQ multiplex PCR; TCRdb's copy has only in-frame clones and leaves some out. The sample holds some 2,100,000 clones, under 97% seen once. The sequence came from a man younger than 35 in good health. This sequence joins TRBV4-1 and TRBJ2-3; the match to TRBD2 covers 10 bases. The specimen was naive CD4+ T cells sorted from blood. Regarding subset: CD45RA+ positively selected. Here the CDR3 DNA reads TGCGCCAGCAGCCAAAGTCTAGCGGGAGTAGGCACAGATACGCAGTATTTT. It encodes CASSQSLAGVGTDTQYF.